The 21 T cell receptor beta chains below come from one sample, sequenced in a study of T-cell reconstitution after alpha-beta-depleted transplantation in children. Unique molecular identifiers were built into the TCRbeta library. TCRdb re-called the PCR reads with MiXCR, one entry per CDR3 protein. The sample consists of about 400,000 distinct CDR3 sequences, roughly 21% of them appearing once. This sample comprised PBMCs from the stem cell graft donor, obtained from the stem cell graft. These receptors were obtained from a human donor who donated a stem cell graft to a child with acute myeloid leukemia.

This clonotype was observed a few times. In nucleotides, the CDR3 is TGCAGTGCTGCCGGGGGGGCGACTGAAGCTTTCTTT. It encodes CSAAGGATEAFF. V and J are TRBV20-1 and TRBJ1-1, with D perhaps matching TRBD1 (6 bases). The CDR3 contains 12 residues. The V and J ends lost 5 bases and 5 bases respectively, with 12 bases between them. The V gene's germline CDR1 is DFQATT and CDR2 SNEGSKA (reference sequence).

This clonotype was recorded many times. The rearrangement uses TRBV12-3 or TRBV12-4 and TRBJ2-6; possibly TRBD2 for D (5 bases). The V end lost 3 bases, the J end lost 0 bases, and 12 bases lay between the germline ends. The CDR3 sequence is 17 residues long. CDR3 DNA sequence: TGTGCCAGCAGTTTTGAGGGCGAAATCTCTGGGGCCAACGTCCTGACTTTC. Translation gives CASSFEGEISGANVLTF.

Ten or more counts support this clonotype. This chain uses TRBV27 with TRBJ2-7, with D perhaps TRBD1 (6 bases). The germline gives CDR1 MNHEY, CDR2 SMNVEV (reference sequence). The CDR3 length is 14 residues. Trimming cost V 5 bases and J 4 bases, with 15 bases left between them. CDR3 DNA sequence: TGTGCCAGCAGTATAACAGGGAGTTCATACGAGCAGTACTTC. This gives the protein CASSITGSSYEQYF.

In this sample, this clonotype turned up many times. The chain joins TRBV4-1 to TRBJ2-7; D ambiguous. The CDR3 spans 13 residues. The V end was cut by 3 bases, the J end by 3 bases, with 9 bases between. The V gene's germline CDR1 is MGHRA and CDR2 YSYEKL. CDR3 residues: CASSQEDNYEQYF. The CDR3 DNA is TGCGCCAGCAGCCAGGAAGACAACTACGAGCAGTACTTC.

This clonotype was counted a few times. The chain joins TRBV27 to TRBJ2-7; TRBD2 matches 7 bases. After removal of 6 bases from V and 3 bases from J, the junction contained 11 bases not matched to a gene. The CDR3 loop spans 15 amino acids. CDR1 is MNHEY and CDR2 is SMNVEV in the germline V gene (reference sequence). CDR3 nucleotide sequence: TGTGCCAGCAGCGGCGGCGGACTAGACATCTACGAGCAGTACTTC. Its translation is CASSGGGLDIYEQYF.

The table lists this clonotype with a few counts. This chain joins TRBV13 and TRBJ2-7; weak D call: TRBD1 (5 bases). This CDR3 has 14 amino acids. Trimming stripped 4 bases from V and 5 bases from J, with 15 bases between. Germline V gene data show CDR1 as PRHDT and CDR2 as FYEKMQ (reference sequence). CDR3 DNA sequence: TGTGCCAGCAGCTCAACAGGAGCCCTCGACGAGCAGTACTTC. Its protein product is CASSSTGALDEQYF.

This clonotype was observed a few times. The gene calls are TRBV6-8 and TRBJ1-1; D unclear. CDR3 length equals 16 residues. Germline V CDR1 and CDR2: MNHGY, SAAAGT. The ends were cut back, 9 bases at V and 0 bases at J, with 20 bases in the middle. The CDR3 coding sequence is TGTGCCAGTGCCCCCGACCGGAAAGGCGTGAACACTGAAGCTTTCTTT. Translated, it gives CASAPDRKGVNTEAFF.

This clonotype has a handful of counts. The chain uses TRBV12-3 or TRBV12-4 and TRBJ1-2; TRBD1 might be the D (5 bases). The CDR3 spans 14 residues. V shed 5 bases and J shed 6 bases, with 16 bases lying between them. Here the CDR3 DNA reads TGTGCCAGCAGTCCCTCCCCGAGGGGAAATGGCTACACCTTC. This encodes CASSPSPRGNGYTF.

The chain is built from TRBV10-3 and TRBJ2-1; 9 bases align to TRBD2. After removal of 4 bases from V and 0 bases from J, the junction contained 10 bases not matched to a gene. This CDR3 is 18 amino acids long. Per the germline V gene, CDR1 is ENHRY and CDR2 is SYGVKD. The DNA of the CDR3 is TGTGCCATCAGTGGGGAGACTAGCGGAATGAGCTCCTACAATGAGCAGTTCTTC. Translating it yields CAISGETSGMSSYNEQFF.

This clonotype was detected ten times or more. The rearrangement uses TRBV7-3 and TRBJ2-7; 9 bases match TRBD1. CDR3 size: 15 residues. Germline CDR1 reads SGHTA; CDR2 reads FQGTGA. Trimming at V came to 5 bases and at J to 3 bases, leaving 8 bases not matched to a gene. In DNA form, the CDR3 reads TGTGCCAGCAGCGAAGGCAACAGGGGGCTCTACGAGCAGTACTTC. As protein: CASSEGNRGLYEQYF.

The chain links TRBV2 to TRBJ1-1, with a tentative D call TRBD1 (6 bases). The CDR3 loop spans 18 amino acids. The germline V gene has CDR1 SNHLY and CDR2 FYNNEI. V lost 7 bases and J 0 bases, leaving 24 bases between the germline ends. CDR3 region: CASIPGHSHLYMNTEAFF. CDR3 coding DNA: TGTGCCAGCATACCGGGACATTCCCACCTTTACATGAACACTGAAGCTTTCTTT.

This clonotype was recorded a few times. The gene calls are TRBV5-6 and TRBJ2-1, with 8 bases identical to TRBD1. V shed 3 bases and J 0 bases; nucleotides not matched to a gene: 2. CDR3 length: 15 residues. From germline, CDR1 is SGHDT and CDR2 YYEEEE. The CDR3 DNA reads as TGTGCCAGCAGCTGGACAGGGAGCTCCTACAATGAGCAGTTCTTC. As protein: CASSWTGSSYNEQFF.

This clonotype was observed many times. The chain recombines TRBV20-1 with TRBJ2-3; 7 bases are a match to TRBD2. Germline V gene data show CDR1 as DFQATT and CDR2 as SNEGSKA (reference sequence). This CDR3 has 13 amino acids. V lost 6 bases to trimming and J lost 4 bases; unmatched junction nucleotides: 7. CDR3: CSAEGLVADTQYF. DNA of the CDR3: TGCAGTGCGGAAGGACTAGTTGCAGATACGCAGTATTTT.

The chain recombines TRBV29-1 with TRBJ2-7; D gene unclear. Germline V gene data show CDR1 as SQVTM and CDR2 as ANQGSEA. CDR3 length: 15 residues. V was pared by 2 bases and J by 2 bases, with 16 bases between. The CDR3 region is CSVESSRTDTYEQYF. DNA for the CDR3: TGCAGCGTTGAATCGAGTCGGACGGATACCTACGAGCAGTACTTC.

This clonotype was counted between two and nine times. V and J are TRBV7-6 and TRBJ1-1; 9 bases map to TRBD1. CDR3 length: 14 residues. Unmatched junction bases numbered 7, after V lost 5 bases and J lost 6 bases. Per germline, CDR1 SGHVS and CDR2 FNYEAQ. CDR3 sequence (DNA): TGTGCCAGCAGCACAGGGACAGGGATAGCTGAAGCTTTCTTT. This gives the protein CASSTGTGIAEAFF.

This clonotype was seen many times. The chain employs TRBV29-1 and TRBJ2-5; D ambiguous. The CDR3 length is 11 residues. Germline V CDR1 and CDR2: SQVTM, ANQGSEA. V was cut by 3 bases and J by 0 bases, with 2 bases left in between. The CDR3 is CSVEDQETQYF. Written as DNA, the CDR3 is TGCAGCGTTGAGGACCAAGAGACCCAGTACTTC.

This clonotype was found once. A much more abundant neighbour one base away suggests this may be a read error. The chain recombines TRBV6-4 with TRBJ2-1; D ambiguous. Germline values: CDR1 MRHNA, CDR2 SNTAGT. The CDR3 has 15 residues. V lost 2 bases, J lost 0 bases, and 8 bases lay in between. Written as DNA, the CDR3 is TGTGCCAGCAGTGACAGGGCGGTCTCCTACAATGAGCAGTTCTTC. Translating it yields CASSDRAVSYNEQFF.

In its sample, this clonotype was seen a few times. The V and J genes are TRBV5-5 and TRBJ2-2, with 12 bases that match TRBD2. The CDR3 has 17 amino acids. The V segment lost 0 bases and the J segment 5 bases; nucleotides outside the gene matches: 5. Germline V gene lookup returns CDR1 SGHKS and CDR2 YYEKEE (reference sequence). CDR3 residues: CASSLASGTSGTGELFF. DNA for the CDR3: TGTGCCAGCAGCTTGGCTTCCGGGACTAGCGGGACCGGGGAGCTGTTTTTT.

This chain joins TRBV27 and TRBJ2-5; D unresolved. V lost 6 bases and J 5 bases, leaving 25 bases between the germline ends. CDR1 is MNHEY, CDR2 SMNVEV, per germline (reference sequence). The CDR3 covers 17 residues. The CDR3 nucleotides read TGTGCCAGCAGAAAGCCAACCACACTCCTGTTGGTTGAGACCCAGTACTTC. This gives the protein CASRKPTTLLLVETQYF.

This clonotype was counted only a few times. This chain connects TRBV24-1 to TRBJ2-3, with TRBD2 matching 11 bases. The CDR3 runs to 17 residues. Germline V lookup: CDR1 KGHDR, CDR2 SFDVKD. After removal of 4 bases from V and 6 bases from J, the junction contained 11 bases not matched to a gene. The CDR3 loop is CATSDSLLAGGWDTQYF. CDR3 coding DNA: TGTGCCACCAGTGACAGTCTTCTAGCGGGAGGTTGGGATACGCAGTATTTT.

The chain uses TRBV7-2 and TRBJ2-7; 12 bases fit TRBD2. CDR3 length: 13 residues. Germline V lookup: CDR1 SGHTA, CDR2 FQGNSA. The J segment lost 4 bases and the V segment lost 7 bases, leaving 2 bases of the junction unmatched. The CDR3 sequence: CASTTSGRYEQYF. Here the CDR3 DNA reads TGTGCCAGCACAACTAGCGGGAGGTACGAGCAGTACTTC.